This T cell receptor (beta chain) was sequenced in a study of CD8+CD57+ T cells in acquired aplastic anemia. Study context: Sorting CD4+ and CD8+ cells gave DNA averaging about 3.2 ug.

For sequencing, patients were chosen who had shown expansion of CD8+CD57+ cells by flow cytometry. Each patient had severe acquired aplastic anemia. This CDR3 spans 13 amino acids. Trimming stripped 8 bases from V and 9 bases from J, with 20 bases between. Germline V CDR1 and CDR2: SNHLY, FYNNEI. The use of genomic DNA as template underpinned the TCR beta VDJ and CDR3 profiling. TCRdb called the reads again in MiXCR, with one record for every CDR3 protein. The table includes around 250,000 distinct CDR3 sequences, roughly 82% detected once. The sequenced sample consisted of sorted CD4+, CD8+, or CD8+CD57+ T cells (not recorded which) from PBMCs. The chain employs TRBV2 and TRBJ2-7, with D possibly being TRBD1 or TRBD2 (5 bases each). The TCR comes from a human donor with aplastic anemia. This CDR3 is CASGLRGTDTQYV. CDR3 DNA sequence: TGTGCCAGCGGCCTCCGGGGCACCGACACGCAGTACGTC.